The clone carrying this TCR beta chain was recorded only once. Clones were read by immunoSEQ multiplex PCR, and TCRdb kept only the in-frame ones, dropping some. Found here are under 300,000 clones, approximately 90% of them singletons; the top ten hold over 7.5%. The trim removed 6 bases at V and 0 bases at J, leaving 3 bases unmatched. The CDR3 is 14 residues long. Per the germline V gene, CDR1 is MDHEN and CDR2 is SYDVKM. This entry belongs to a study of blood T cell repertoires in COVID-19. The overall study: PBMCs, B-cell-depleted T cells, or T cells provided the cDNA or gDNA that made up the material.

Recruitment covered some 25 US areas and drew participants whose ages spanned roughly 18 to 100 years. Participants' own reports of clinical history determined their cohort assignment. Recovery meant two consecutive negative NP/OP PCR tests, professional clearance, or resolved symptoms. The V call is TRBV28, the J call TRBJ2-7; the match to TRBD2 covers 9 bases. The material sequenced was PBMCs or T cells enriched from blood (not recorded which). This TCR was recovered from a middle-aged man who had recovered from COVID-19. The CDR3 DNA follows: TGTGCCAGCAGCTTTAGCGGGAGCTCCTACGAGCAGTACTTC. Amino acids: CASSFSGSSYEQYF.